This T cell receptor beta chain was profiled in a study of T cell responses to AZD1222 COVID-19 vaccine. Study-level findings and limits: The sample set comprised mostly white British donors with more females, and clonal diversity was possibly underestimated. Nearly half of spike-specific TCRs reportedly target unmutated variant regions.

This clone occurred a few times. Its antigen is not known. CDR1 is MGHRA, CDR2 YSYEKL, per germline. V lost 0 bases and J lost 2; bases outside the gene matches: 8. This CDR3 contains 18 residues. Assay used: immunoSEQ multiplex PCR; TCRdb lists only in-frame clones, some missing. The sample has roughly 180,000 clones, just over 90% seen once; the top ten hold 1% to 1.5%. The sequencing here drew on peripheral blood, taken 28 days after the second AZD1222 dose. This receptor was identified in an adult who received the AZD1222 COVID-19 vaccine. The rearrangement uses TRBV4-1 and TRBJ2-3, with 10 nucleotides matching TRBD2. Here the CDR3 reads CASSQEPSSGGYTDTQYF. The CDR3 DNA is TGCGCCAGCAGCCAAGAACCGTCTAGCGGGGGATACACAGATACGCAGTATTTT.